A single sample gave rise to the 7 T cell receptor beta chains below, sequenced in a study of identical twins. TCRdb reanalysed the 5' RACE reads using MiXCR and keeps one entry per CDR3 protein. The sample includes about 470,000 distinct CDR3 sequences, roughly 24% of them seen just once. The same sample was also studied in work on T cells expressing NK-cell markers.

The specimen was CD4+ T cells sorted from blood. The receptors were gathered from a woman between 18 and 29 years old in good health.

This clonotype showed up just a few times. CDR3 sequence reads: CASSPDGYTDTQYF. As DNA, the CDR3 is TGCGCCAGCAGCCCCGACGGATACACAGATACGCAGTATTTT. The rearrangement joins TRBV5-1 to TRBJ2-3, with D uncertain. Per germline, CDR1 SGHRS and CDR2 YFSETQ. Trimming took 4 bases from V and 2 from J, leaving 11 bases between them. The CDR3 sequence is 14 residues long. The full variable domain, rest sourced from reference TRBV5-1 and TRBJ2-3, is KAGVTQTPRYLIKTRGQQVTLSCSPISGHRSVSWYQQTPGQGLQFLFEYFSETQRNKGNFPGRFSGRQFSNSRSEMNVSTLELGDSALYLCASSPDGYTDTQYFGPGTRLTVL.

DNA for the CDR3: TGTGCCAGCAGCCCACGTCGGGGACTCCCGAACACCGGGGAGCTGTTTTTT. This gives the protein CASSPRRGLPNTGELFF. This chain uses TRBV7-9 with TRBJ2-2, with D perhaps TRBD2 (6 bases). This CDR3 is 17 amino acids long. The V and J ends lost 5 bases and 0 bases respectively, with 16 bases between them. The germline gives CDR1 SEHNR, CDR2 FQNEAQ (reference sequence).

This clonotype was detected a few times. This sequence joins TRBV11-2 and TRBJ2-1; unclear D gene. Trimming took off 2 bases at V and 3 bases at J, with 8 bases between the two ends. The CDR3 is 14 amino acids. The germline V gene has CDR1 SGHAT and CDR2 FQNNGV. The CDR3 sequence: CASSLSNFYNEQFF. As DNA, the CDR3 is TGTGCCAGCAGCTTAAGTAACTTCTACAATGAGCAGTTCTTC.

This clonotype appeared a few times. The chain recombines TRBV3-1 with TRBJ2-1; possibly TRBD2 for D (6 bases). Germline CDR1 is LGHDT and CDR2 is YNNKEL (reference sequence). The CDR3 spans 14 residues. V lost 4 bases, J lost 6 bases, and 13 bases lay in between. The CDR3 loop reads CASSPPTSSNEQFF. CDR3 in DNA: TGTGCCAGCAGCCCCCCGACTAGTTCCAATGAGCAGTTCTTC.

V gene TRBV29-1 combines with J gene TRBJ2-1; 11 bases align to TRBD2. The germline V gene has CDR1 SQVTM and CDR2 ANQGSEA. The CDR3 length is 14 residues. With V trimmed by 5 bases and J by 8 bases, 8 bases remained unmatched. CDR3 in amino acids: CSVFRLAGGDEQFF. The CDR3 DNA sequence: TGCAGCGTTTTCAGGCTAGCGGGAGGTGATGAGCAGTTCTTC.

This clonotype occurred once. The genes are TRBV20-1 and TRBJ1-5; no reliable D call. From germline, CDR1 is DFQATT and CDR2 SNEGSKA (reference sequence). Trimming took 0 bases from V and 0 from J, leaving 12 bases between them. The CDR3 spans 16 residues. The CDR3 spells CSARDPGGYSNQPQHF. The CDR3 bases are TGCAGTGCTAGAGATCCTGGAGGGTATAGCAATCAGCCCCAGCATTTT.

The rearrangement uses TRBV7-2 and TRBJ1-3; D unresolved. There are 13 residues in the CDR3. CDR1 is SGHTA and CDR2 is FQGNSA in the germline V gene. Between the trimmed V and J ends, which lost 1 base and 4 bases, there was a span of 5 bases. CDR3 amino acids: CASSLVWGNTIYF. The CDR3 DNA is TGTGCCAGCAGCTTAGTGTGGGGAAACACCATATATTTT.